This T cell receptor (beta chain) comes out of a study of shared clonotypes between healthy human individuals. Points from the study as a whole: The naive CD4 repertoires of a few donors were compared, and around 5% of clonotypes were shared. Sampling included only blood; tissue repertoires likely differ.

V gave up 7 bases and J gave up 7 bases, with 10 bases separating them. CDR3 size: 12 residues. Germline lookup yields CDR1 MRHNA and CDR2 SNTAGT. Regarding this clone: Antigen unknown.

The assay was immunoSEQ multiplex PCR, and TCRdb's table has in-frame clones only and misses some. The repertoire holds some 2,100,000 clones, with about 94% as singletons. Subsets obtained from CD4+ cells comprised CD45RA+ naive and CD45RA-negative memory cells. The clonotype comes from a man younger than 35 in good health. The genes are TRBV6-4 and TRBJ2-2; no reliable D call. Sequencing was carried out using naive CD4+ T cells sorted from blood. Noted subset: CD45RA+ positively selected. CDR3 DNA: TGTGCCAGCACCCAACTCCGCGGGGAGCTGTTTTTT. Residues: CASTQLRGELFF.